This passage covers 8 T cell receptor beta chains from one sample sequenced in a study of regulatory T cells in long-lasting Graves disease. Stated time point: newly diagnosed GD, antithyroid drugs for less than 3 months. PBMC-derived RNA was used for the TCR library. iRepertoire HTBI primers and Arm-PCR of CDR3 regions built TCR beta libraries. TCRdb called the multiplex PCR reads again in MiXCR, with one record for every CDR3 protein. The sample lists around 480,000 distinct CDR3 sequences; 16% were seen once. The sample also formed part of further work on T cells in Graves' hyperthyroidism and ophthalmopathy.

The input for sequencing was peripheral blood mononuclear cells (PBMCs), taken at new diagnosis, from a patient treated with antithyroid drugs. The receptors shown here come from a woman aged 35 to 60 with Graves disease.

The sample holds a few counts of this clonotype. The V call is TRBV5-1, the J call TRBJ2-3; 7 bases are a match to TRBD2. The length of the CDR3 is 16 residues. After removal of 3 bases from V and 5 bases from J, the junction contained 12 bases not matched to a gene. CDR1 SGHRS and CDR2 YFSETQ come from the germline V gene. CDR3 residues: CASSSPSGITGDTQYF. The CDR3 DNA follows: TGCGCCAGCAGCTCGCCTAGCGGAATCACTGGAGATACGCAGTATTTT.

Written as DNA, the CDR3 is TGTGTCGCCCCCCACCCAGGTAGTGAAGCTTTCTTT. This sequence encodes CVAPHPGSEAFF. The chain is built from TRBV12-3 or TRBV12-4 and TRBJ1-1, with D unresolved. The CDR3 totals 12 residues.

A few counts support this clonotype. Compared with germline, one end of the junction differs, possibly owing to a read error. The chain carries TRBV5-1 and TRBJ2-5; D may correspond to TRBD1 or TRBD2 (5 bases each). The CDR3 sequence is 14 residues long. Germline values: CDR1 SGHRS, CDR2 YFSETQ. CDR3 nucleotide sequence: TGTGCCAGCAGCTTGACGGGGACGGGAGAGACCCAGTACTTC. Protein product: CASSLTGTGETQYF. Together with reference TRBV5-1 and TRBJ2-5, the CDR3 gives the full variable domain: KAGVTQTPRYLIKTRGQQVTLSCSPISGHRSVSWYQQTPGQGLQFLFEYFSETQRNKGNFPGRFSGRQFSNSRSEMNVSTLELGDSALYLCASSLTGTGETQYFGPGTRLLVL.

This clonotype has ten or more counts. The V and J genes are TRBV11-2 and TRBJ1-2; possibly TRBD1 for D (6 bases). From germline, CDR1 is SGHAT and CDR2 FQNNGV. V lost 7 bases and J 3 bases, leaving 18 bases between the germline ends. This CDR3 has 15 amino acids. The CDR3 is CASTLGGGRHYGYTF. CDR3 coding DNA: TGTGCCAGCACCCTGGGCGGGGGGCGGCACTATGGCTACACCTTC.

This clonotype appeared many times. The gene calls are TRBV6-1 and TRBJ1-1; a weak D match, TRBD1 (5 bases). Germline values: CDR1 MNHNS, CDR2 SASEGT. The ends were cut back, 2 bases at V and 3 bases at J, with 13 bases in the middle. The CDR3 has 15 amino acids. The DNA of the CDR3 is TGTGCCAGCAGTGAAAGGGGCAGGAGGGACACTGAAGCTTTCTTT. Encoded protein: CASSERGRRDTEAFF.

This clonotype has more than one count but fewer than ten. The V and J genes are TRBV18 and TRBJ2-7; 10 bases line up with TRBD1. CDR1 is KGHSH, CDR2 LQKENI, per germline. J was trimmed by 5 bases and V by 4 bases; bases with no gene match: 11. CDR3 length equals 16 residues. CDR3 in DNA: TGTGCCAGCTCACATTCCCCGGGACAGGGGCTGGACGAGCAGTACTTC. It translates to CASSHSPGQGLDEQYF.

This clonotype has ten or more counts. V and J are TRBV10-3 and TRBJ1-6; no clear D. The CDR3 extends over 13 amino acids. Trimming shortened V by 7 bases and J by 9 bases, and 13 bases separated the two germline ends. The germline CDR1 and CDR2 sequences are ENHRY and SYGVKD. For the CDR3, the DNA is TGTGCCATCAATAGTCAACGGGGTTCACCCCTCCACTTT. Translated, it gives CAINSQRGSPLHF.

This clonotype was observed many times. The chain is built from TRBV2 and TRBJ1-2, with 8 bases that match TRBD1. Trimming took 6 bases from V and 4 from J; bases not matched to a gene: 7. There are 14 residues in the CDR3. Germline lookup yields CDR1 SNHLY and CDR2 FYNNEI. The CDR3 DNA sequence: TGTGCCAGCAGCGGAGGACAGGGTGGCTATGGCTACACCTTC. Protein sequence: CASSGGQGGYGYTF.